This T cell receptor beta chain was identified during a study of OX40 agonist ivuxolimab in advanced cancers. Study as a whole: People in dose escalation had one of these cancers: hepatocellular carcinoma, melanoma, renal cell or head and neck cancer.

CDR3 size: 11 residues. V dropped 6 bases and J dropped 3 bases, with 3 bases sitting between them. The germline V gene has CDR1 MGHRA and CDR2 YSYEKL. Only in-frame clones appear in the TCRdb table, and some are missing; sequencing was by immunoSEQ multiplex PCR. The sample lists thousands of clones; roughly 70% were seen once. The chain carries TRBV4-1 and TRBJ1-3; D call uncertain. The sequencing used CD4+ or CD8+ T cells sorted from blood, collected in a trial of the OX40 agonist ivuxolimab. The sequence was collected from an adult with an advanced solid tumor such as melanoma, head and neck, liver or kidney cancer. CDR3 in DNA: TGCGCCAGCAGGAGTGGAAACACCATATATTTT. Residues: CASRSGNTIYF.